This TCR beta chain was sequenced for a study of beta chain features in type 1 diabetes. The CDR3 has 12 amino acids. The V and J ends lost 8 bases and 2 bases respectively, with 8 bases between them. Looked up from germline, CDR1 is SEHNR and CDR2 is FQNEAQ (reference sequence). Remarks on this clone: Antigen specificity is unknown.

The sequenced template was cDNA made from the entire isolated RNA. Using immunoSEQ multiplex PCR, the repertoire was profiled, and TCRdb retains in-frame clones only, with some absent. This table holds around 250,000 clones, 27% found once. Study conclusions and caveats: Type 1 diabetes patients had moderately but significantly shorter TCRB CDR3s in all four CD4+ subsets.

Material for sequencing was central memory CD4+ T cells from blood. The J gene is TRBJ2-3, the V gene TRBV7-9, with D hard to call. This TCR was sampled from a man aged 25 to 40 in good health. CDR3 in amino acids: CASGHSTDTQYF. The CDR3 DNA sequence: TGTGCCAGCGGTCATTCCACAGATACGCAGTATTTT.